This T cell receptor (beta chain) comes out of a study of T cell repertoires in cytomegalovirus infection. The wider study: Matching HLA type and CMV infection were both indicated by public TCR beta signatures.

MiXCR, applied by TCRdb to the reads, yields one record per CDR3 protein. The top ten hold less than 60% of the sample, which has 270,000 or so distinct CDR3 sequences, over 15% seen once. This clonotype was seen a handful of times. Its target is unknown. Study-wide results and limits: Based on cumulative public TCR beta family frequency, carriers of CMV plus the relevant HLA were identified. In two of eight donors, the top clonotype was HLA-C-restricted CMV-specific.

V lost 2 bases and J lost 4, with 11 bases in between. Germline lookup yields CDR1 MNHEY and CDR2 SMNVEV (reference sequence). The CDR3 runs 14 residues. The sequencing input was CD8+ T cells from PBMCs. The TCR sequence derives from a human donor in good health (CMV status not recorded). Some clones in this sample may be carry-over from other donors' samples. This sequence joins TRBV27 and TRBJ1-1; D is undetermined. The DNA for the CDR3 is TGTGCCAGCAGTTTAAGGGTCGGTTCCACTGAAGCTTTCTTT. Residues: CASSLRVGSTEAFF.